This T cell receptor beta chain came from a study of blood T cell repertoires in COVID-19. Original data processing: It was from reference gene primer amplification that nucleated cell counts were estimated. Here immunoSEQ multiplex PCR was the method, and the copy in TCRdb shows in-frame clones only, minus some. V and J calls and clone size come straight from that table; D and trimming were deduced from the DNA. The data contain 150,000 or so clones, 87% of them singletons. CDR1 is MDHEN and CDR2 is SYDVKM in the germline V gene. This CDR3 has 14 amino acids. Unmatched junction bases numbered 6, after V lost 6 bases and J lost 5 bases.

The clonotype comes from a woman in her seventies with COVID-19, enrolled during active disease. Sequencing was carried out using peripheral blood. The rearrangement joins TRBV28 to TRBJ1-5; the match to TRBD1 covers 8 bases. CDR3: CASRRQGRDQPQHF. Here the CDR3 DNA reads TGTGCCAGCAGAAGACAGGGGCGAGATCAGCCCCAGCATTTT.